The clone carrying this T cell receptor (beta chain) was found many times. Its specificity is not known. The sample comes from a study of T cells in Graves' hyperthyroidism and ophthalmopathy. Study summary: Any treatment followed the collection of peripheral blood at initial diagnosis. Whole-study findings and limits: Most expanded thyroid clonotypes above 0.001 also appeared in blood. A median approximately 6.8 months before onset, the model predicted ophthalmopathy.

Using RNA transcripts as the source, TCR beta CDR3 regions were amplified. The HTBI primer set was used in a first-round RT-PCR of the TCR CDR3. A single record per CDR3 protein comes from TCRdb applying MiXCR to the multiplex PCR reads. The sample shows approximately 600,000 distinct CDR3 sequences, approximately 15% of them seen only once. Clinical Activity Scores of at least 3, NOSPECS grades of at least 4 and durations under 3 months characterized ophthalmopathy patients. V shed 1 base, J shed 4 bases, and the junction held 16 bases outside the gene matches. CDR3 size: 18 residues. The V gene's germline CDR1 is DFQATT and CDR2 SNEGSKA (reference sequence).

This chain connects TRBV20-1 to TRBJ1-2; TRBD1 aligns across 9 bases. The clonotype comes from a woman under 30 with Graves' ophthalmopathy. The sequencing sample was made of blood. The CDR3 spells CSARGETGGQPHGYGYTF. In DNA form, the CDR3 reads TGCAGTGCTAGAGGCGAAACAGGGGGCCAGCCCCATGGCTATGGCTACACCTTC.